One sample yielded the 32 T cell receptor beta chains listed below, sequenced in a study of T cells after yellow fever vaccination. TCRdb processed the 5' RACE reads anew with MiXCR; each CDR3 protein has one entry. The sample contains about 400,000 distinct CDR3 sequences, roughly 6.2% of which appear only once. The sequenced sample was PBMCs, obtained 5 days after the yellow fever booster vaccination. The receptor source for this set is a man aged 30 to 39 who received the YFV17D yellow fever vaccine.

This clonotype has only a few counts. The rearrangement joins TRBV12-3 or TRBV12-4 to TRBJ2-7; TRBD1 matches 7 bases. The V gene end was trimmed by 5 bases and the J gene end by 2 bases; junction bases not matched to a gene: 6. This CDR3 region has 14 residues. The chain's CDR3 is CASSQDRATYEQYF. Written as DNA, the CDR3 is TGTGCCAGCAGTCAAGACAGGGCCACCTACGAGCAGTACTTC.

This clonotype was counted a few times. The genes are TRBV24-1 and TRBJ2-1; 9 nucleotides line up with TRBD1. CDR3 length equals 16 residues. Germline CDR1 and CDR2: KGHDR and SFDVKD. V trimming: 4 bases; J trimming: 6 bases; junction bases outside the gene matches: 9. CDR3 sequence (DNA): TGTGCCACCAGTGACCCCGGACAGGGGACGGTCAATGAGCAGTTCTTC. Translation: CATSDPGQGTVNEQFF.

This clonotype was detected a few times. The J gene is TRBJ1-4, the V gene TRBV28; no firm D call. The CDR3 spans 13 residues. Germline V gene data show CDR1 as MDHEN and CDR2 as SYDVKM. With 2 bases removed from V and 8 bases from J, the gap between germline ends came to 9 bases. Here the CDR3 reads CASSLNGQEKLFF. The DNA of the CDR3 is TGTGCCAGCAGTTTAAATGGGCAGGAAAAACTGTTTTTT.

In this sample, this clonotype turned up a few times. The chain uses TRBV12-3 or TRBV12-4 and TRBJ2-5; no clear D. The CDR3 covers 14 residues. With 4 bases removed from V and 2 bases from J, the gap between germline ends came to 11 bases. CDR3 amino acids: CASSSWTAQETQYF. CDR3 nucleotides: TGTGCCAGCAGTTCCTGGACGGCGCAAGAGACCCAGTACTTC.

V usage is TRBV28 and J usage is TRBJ2-1, with D tentatively TRBD1 (6 bases). V was shortened by 10 bases and J by 0 bases, with 16 bases between the two germline ends. Germline CDR1 reads MDHEN; CDR2 reads SYDVKM. The CDR3 length is 15 residues. CDR3 nucleotides: TGTGCCACCGTACCGACAGGCGGCTCCTACAATGAGCAGTTCTTC. Translated: CATVPTGGSYNEQFF. The complete variable domain, with remaining parts taken from reference TRBV28 and TRBJ2-1, reads DVKVTQSSRYLVKRTGEKVFLECVQDMDHENMFWYRQDPGLGLRLIYFSYDVKMKEKGDIPEGYSVSREKKERFSLILESASTNQTSMYLCATVPTGGSYNEQFFGPGTRLTVL.

Many counts were recorded for this clonotype. The rearrangement joins TRBV7-2 to TRBJ2-1; no definite D call. Trimming took 1 base from V and 5 from J, leaving 9 bases between them. Germline lookup yields CDR1 SGHTA and CDR2 FQGNSA. The CDR3 has 14 amino acids. CDR3 sequence: CASSLGQPNNEQFF. The CDR3 DNA is TGTGCCAGCAGCTTAGGGCAGCCGAACAATGAGCAGTTCTTC.

Ten or more counts support this clonotype. This rearrangement joins TRBV18 to TRBJ2-2; 8 nucleotides agree with TRBD1. CDR3 length: 14 residues. CDR1 and CDR2 (germline): KGHSH, LQKENI. The V gene end was trimmed by 3 bases and the J gene end by 7 bases; junction bases not matched to a gene: 4. The CDR3 coding sequence is TGTGCCAGCTCACCGGACAGGGTCAACGGGGAGCTGTTTTTT. This translates into CASSPDRVNGELFF.

Many counts were recorded for this clonotype. This chain joins TRBV29-1 and TRBJ2-1; TRBD1 or TRBD2 may be the D gene (6 bases each). The ends were cut back, 7 bases at V and 1 base at J, with 14 bases in the middle. This CDR3 has 14 residues. Germline CDR1 SQVTM, CDR2 ANQGSEA. The CDR3 nucleotides read TGCAGCGCCCACTTAGGGGGGTCCTACAATGAGCAGTTCTTC. As protein: CSAHLGGSYNEQFF.

This clonotype was recorded many times. V gene TRBV4-3 combines with J gene TRBJ2-7, with D possibly matching TRBD2 (5 bases). The ends were cut back, 0 bases at V and 7 bases at J, with 19 bases in the middle. There are 16 residues in the CDR3. Germline assignment: CDR1 LGHNA and CDR2 YSLEER. The CDR3 loop reads CASSQEPRELLREQYF. The CDR3 coding sequence is TGCGCCAGCAGCCAAGAACCCCGGGAACTCCTACGGGAGCAGTACTTC.

This clonotype was found many times. The chain carries TRBV7-9 and TRBJ2-7; unclear D gene. V lost 8 bases, J lost 4 bases, and 9 bases lay in between. The CDR3 has 11 amino acids. Germline CDR1 reads SEHNR; CDR2 reads FQNEAQ (reference sequence). The CDR3: CASGFRYEQYF. Written as DNA, the CDR3 is TGTGCCAGCGGATTTAGGTACGAGCAGTACTTC. Drawing the rest from reference TRBV7-9 and TRBJ2-7, the complete variable domain is DTGVSQNPRHKITKRGQNVTFRCDPISEHNRLYWYRQTLGQGPEFLTYFQNEAQLEKSRLLSDRFSAERPKGSFSTLEIQRTEQGDSAMYLCASGFRYEQYFGPGTRLTVT.

This chain connects TRBV12-3 or TRBV12-4 to TRBJ2-1; the match to TRBD2 covers 12 bases. The CDR3 extends over 16 amino acids. The V and J ends lost 6 bases and 9 bases, in that order; junction bases with no gene match: 12. CDR3 sequence: CASSHQLAGGRVEQFF. DNA for the CDR3: TGTGCCAGCAGCCACCAACTAGCGGGAGGCCGGGTTGAGCAGTTCTTC.

At least ten counts were recorded for this clonotype. The gene calls are TRBV5-1 and TRBJ2-7; 16 bases fit TRBD2. With 4 bases clipped from V and 5 bases from J, the junction kept 12 bases outside the gene matches. Germline CDR1 is SGHRS and CDR2 is YFSETQ. CDR3 size: 18 residues. The CDR3 protein is CASSPGLAGGPDGHEQYF. Here the CDR3 DNA reads TGCGCCAGCAGCCCGGGACTAGCGGGAGGGCCGGATGGGCACGAGCAGTACTTC.

This clonotype was picked up many times. J is TRBJ2-7 and V is TRBV7-9; D call uncertain. This CDR3 comprises 15 residues. Trimming took 5 bases from V and 6 from J, leaving 20 bases between them. Germline V gives CDR1 SEHNR, CDR2 FQNEAQ (reference sequence). The CDR3 sequence is CASSPWIASSSEQYF. The DNA for the CDR3 is TGTGCCAGCAGCCCGTGGATCGCCTCATCATCCGAGCAGTACTTC.

This clonotype appeared a few times. The V and J genes are TRBV4-3 and TRBJ2-2, with 8 bases aligning to TRBD1. The CDR3 spans 15 residues. J gave up 4 bases and V 7 bases, and 8 bases lay outside the gene matches. CDR1 and CDR2 from the germline V gene are LGHNA and YSLEER. CDR3 DNA sequence: TGCGCCAGCAAAGCAGGGGGCGAGGGCACCGGGGAGCTGTTTTTT. Amino acids: CASKAGGEGTGELFF.

The rearrangement joins TRBV29-1 to TRBJ2-5; weak D call: TRBD2 (6 bases). The CDR3 has 14 amino acids. Germline V CDR1 and CDR2: SQVTM, ANQGSEA. The ends were cut back, 4 bases at V and 4 bases at J, with 16 bases in the middle. CDR3 coding DNA: TGCAGCGTTGCGCCCCCGGGGGTGGGAGAGACCCAGTACTTC. It codes for CSVAPPGVGETQYF.

Many counts were recorded for this clonotype. This sequence joins TRBV7-2 and TRBJ2-7; D ambiguous. Germline lookup yields CDR1 SGHTA and CDR2 FQGNSA. Trimming shortened V by 3 bases and J by 2 bases, and 8 bases separated the two germline ends. This CDR3 is 13 amino acids long. The CDR3 DNA follows: TGTGCCAGCAGCTTTACTTGGACCTACGAGCAGTACTTC. Amino acids: CASSFTWTYEQYF.

In the case of this clonotype: A single base separates this from a much larger clone, so it may be a read error. The genes are TRBV5-1 and TRBJ2-1; D ambiguous. Germline V gene data show CDR1 as SGHRS and CDR2 as YFSETQ. The CDR3 has 18 residues. Deletions cut 3 bases from V and 8 bases from J, with 27 bases between. In nucleotides, the CDR3 is TGCGCCAGCAGCTCTGATCATCGGGCAGGCCGGTTCTCCGATGAGCAGTTCTTC. It specifies CASSSDHRAGRFSDEQFF.

This clonotype has just a few counts. The V call is TRBV19, the J call TRBJ2-7, with no clear D. V shed 5 bases and J shed 4 bases, with 18 bases lying between them. This CDR3 spans 15 amino acids. CDR1 and CDR2 (germline): LNHDA, SQIVND (reference sequence). The chain's CDR3 is CASSPTAPRRYEQYF. DNA for the CDR3: TGTGCCAGTAGTCCCACTGCCCCCCGGCGTTACGAGCAGTACTTC.

V is TRBV5-1 and J is TRBJ2-3, with TRBD1 matching over 9 bases. Germline values: CDR1 SGHRS, CDR2 YFSETQ. The V gene end was trimmed by 8 bases and the J gene end by 0 bases; junction bases not matched to a gene: 10. The length of the CDR3 is 16 residues. The CDR3 DNA sequence: TGCGCCAGTGGACCTGGGACAGGGATTAGCACAGATACGCAGTATTTT. It yields the protein CASGPGTGISTDTQYF.

Notes on this clonotype: A much bigger clone sits one base away, suggesting this may be a read error. This chain connects TRBV7-2 to TRBJ1-1; the D gene is possibly TRBD1 (6 bases). V was shortened by 4 bases and J by 5 bases, with 20 bases between the two germline ends. This CDR3 region has 16 residues. Germline V gene sequence: CDR1 SGHTA, CDR2 FQGNSA. The CDR3 sequence is CASSSTGTVLGTEAFF. The CDR3 region has the DNA TGTGCCAGCAGCTCTACAGGGACCGTTTTGGGGACTGAAGCTTTCTTT. Variable domain in full (rest from reference TRBV7-2 and TRBJ1-1): GAGVSQSPSNKVTEKGKDVELRCDPISGHTALYWYRQSLGQGLEFLIYFQGNSAPDKSGLPSDRFSAERTGGSVSTLTIQRTQQEDSAVYLCASSSTGTVLGTEAFFGQGTRLTVV.

A few counts support this clonotype. The chain joins TRBV6-5 to TRBJ2-2, with D unclear. Germline lookup yields CDR1 MNHEY and CDR2 SVGAGI. The length of the CDR3 is 14 residues. Trimming took off 0 bases at V and 5 bases at J, with 7 bases between the two ends. The CDR3 DNA sequence: TGTGCCAGCAGTTACTCCACACGTACCGGGGAGCTGTTTTTT. Protein sequence: CASSYSTRTGELFF.

This chain joins TRBV7-2 and TRBJ1-2; maybe TRBD1 (6 bases). CDR1 and CDR2 (germline): SGHTA, FQGNSA. CDR3 length equals 17 residues. V gave up 2 bases and J gave up 0 bases, with 16 bases separating them. CDR3 protein: CASSLTTGAIANYGYTF. The CDR3 coding sequence is TGTGCCAGCAGCTTAACGACAGGTGCCATAGCTAACTATGGCTACACCTTC.

This clonotype was seen repeatedly, ten times or more. The CDR3 nucleotides read TGTGCCATCAGAGGGGGGCCAATCTCTGGGGCCAACGTCCTGACTTTC. Protein: CAIRGGPISGANVLTF. The J gene is TRBJ2-6, the V gene TRBV10-3; D tentatively reads TRBD1 or TRBD2 (6 bases each). The CDR3 spans 16 residues. Germline-derived CDR1 and CDR2 are ENHRY and SYGVKD. V was shortened by 6 bases and J by 0 bases, with 12 bases between the two germline ends.

V and J are TRBV6-5 and TRBJ1-2; D ambiguous. The germline CDR1 and CDR2 sequences are MNHEY and SVGAGI. The CDR3 is 12 residues long. V lost 4 bases and J 7 bases, leaving 10 bases between the germline ends. The CDR3 DNA reads as TGTGCCAGCAGTTCGTACATCATTGGCTACACCTTC. Translating gives CASSSYIIGYTF.

V is TRBV6-5 and J is TRBJ2-7; TRBD2 is a possible D gene (6 bases). Trimming took 6 bases from V and 6 from J, leaving 15 bases between them. Germline V CDR1 and CDR2: MNHEY, SVGAGI. CDR3 size: 13 residues. Written as DNA, the CDR3 is TGTGCCAGCAGCGTCTGGGGGGATGGCGAGCAGTACTTC. Translation gives CASSVWGDGEQYF.

The J gene is TRBJ2-5, the V gene TRBV11-2; 8 positions agree with TRBD1. Germline V lookup: CDR1 SGHAT, CDR2 FQNNGV. The CDR3 has 17 amino acids. V shed 2 bases and J 4 bases; nucleotides not matched to a gene: 12. The CDR3 DNA reads TGTGCCAGCAGCTTACCTCCCCTGACAGGGGCCGGAGAGACCCAGTACTTC. It specifies CASSLPPLTGAGETQYF.

This clonotype has just a few counts. This chain uses TRBV7-2 with TRBJ2-7; possibly TRBD1 for D (5 bases). V lost 3 bases and J lost 3, with 21 bases in between. CDR3 length equals 17 residues. The germline gives CDR1 SGHTA, CDR2 FQGNSA. In nucleotides, the CDR3 is TGTGCCAGCAGCTTGGACCTGCTAGGGGTGGGGCACTACGAGCAGTACTTC. This encodes CASSLDLLGVGHYEQYF.

The chain links TRBV5-1 to TRBJ2-1; TRBD2 aligns across 9 bases. Germline V gene data show CDR1 as SGHRS and CDR2 as YFSETQ. The V segment lost 7 bases and the J segment 7 bases; nucleotides outside the gene matches: 12. This CDR3 has 15 amino acids. This CDR3 reads CASRAGGGRSNEQFF. The CDR3 coding sequence is TGCGCCAGCCGCGCGGGGGGGGGGCGTTCAAATGAGCAGTTCTTC.

The chain has TRBV5-1 and TRBJ2-2; D ambiguous. The ends were cut back, 4 bases at V and 7 bases at J, with 17 bases in the middle. Germline V gene data show CDR1 as SGHRS and CDR2 as YFSETQ. The CDR3 runs 15 residues. The CDR3 DNA reads as TGCGCCAGCAGCGACCCCAAGTTCGGTGTCGGGGAGCTGTTTTTT. Protein sequence: CASSDPKFGVGELFF.

In this sample, this clonotype turned up a few times. The chain has TRBV20-1 and TRBJ2-2; no definite D call. The CDR3 covers 12 residues. The germline gives CDR1 DFQATT, CDR2 SNEGSKA (reference sequence). Trimming removed 1 base at V and 4 bases at J, with 4 bases between. The CDR3 DNA reads TGCAGTGCTAGAGTAGGCACCGGGGAGCTGTTTTTT. Residues: CSARVGTGELFF.

This clonotype was counted between two and nine times. The chain is built from TRBV6-2 or TRBV6-3 and TRBJ2-2; a weak D match, TRBD2 (7 bases). There are 18 residues in the CDR3. The V end was cut by 2 bases, the J end by 7 bases, with 23 bases between. The germline gives CDR1 MNHEY, CDR2 SVGEGT. The CDR3 protein is CASSYPTGGTYFVGELFF. The CDR3 nucleotides read TGTGCCAGCAGTTACCCTACGGGGGGCACCTACTTTGTCGGGGAGCTGTTTTTT.

This clonotype was recorded many times. The V and J genes are TRBV2 and TRBJ2-1; perhaps TRBD2 as D (6 bases). The V end was cut by 4 bases, the J end by 2 bases, with 12 bases between. The CDR3 length is 15 residues. The germline CDR1 and CDR2 sequences are SNHLY and FYNNEI. The CDR3 coding sequence is TGTGCCAGCAGTGTTCGGGGGAACACCTACAATGAGCAGTTCTTC. It translates to CASSVRGNTYNEQFF. Combining the CDR3 with reference TRBV2 and TRBJ2-1 gives the whole variable domain EPEVTQTPSHQVTQMGQEVILRCVPISNHLYFYWYRQILGQKVEFLVSFYNNEISEKSEIFDDQFSVERPDGSNFTLKIRSTKLEDSAMYFCASSVRGNTYNEQFFGPGTRLTVL.